The 31 T cell receptor beta chains presented below share a single source sample, sequenced in a study of vaccination and CD4 T cells after COVID-19 (dated by TCRdb to between 2021 and 2023). The meaning of the sample's treatment or condition label: roughly 11-day PBMC culture with coronavirus spike peptide pools or control peptides (ViraFEST assay). These receptors are not linked to any known antigen. Library preparation used PCR. TCRdb lists the instrument as Illumina iSeq 100. DNA from cultured CD4+ T cells was subjected to TCR sequencing with the Oncomine TCR Beta short-read assay at the Johns Hopkins FTIC core. The raw public reads went through TCRdb reprocessing: fastp at Q25, MiXCR clone calling, in-frame beta chains kept. Each CDR3 protein appears once, grouped with its most common genes and DNA. The sample has 9,500 to 15,000 distinct CDR3 sequences on record, approximately 50% of them singletons. The ten largest clonotypes hold about a fifth of the sample.

Sequencing used CD4+ T cells from blood, cultured in vitro. The receptor set was obtained from a human donor who had recovered from COVID-19.

This clonotype was observed a few times. CDR3 DNA: TGTGCCAGCAGTCGTACCAGAGGCCAGCCCCAGCATTTT. Translated: CASSRTRGQPQHF. V gene TRBV27 combines with J gene TRBJ1-5, with D unclear. Germline loops: CDR1 MNHEY, CDR2 SMNVEV (reference sequence). Trimming took 5 bases from V and 7 from J, leaving 12 bases between them. The CDR3 runs 13 residues.

The V gene is TRBV29-1, the J gene TRBJ1-6; tentatively, D is TRBD1 (5 bases). CDR1 and CDR2 (germline): SQVTM, ANQGSEA. This CDR3 has 13 residues. Trimming shortened V by 6 bases and J by 11 bases, and 17 bases separated the two germline ends. The CDR3 DNA reads TGCAGCGTATTGGCAGGGTTTGGTCCACCCCTCCACTTT. It is translated as CSVLAGFGPPLHF.

There are a few counts of this clonotype. CDR3 sequence reads: CASSLSGETQYF. The CDR3, as DNA: TGTGCCAGCAGCTTATCAGGAGAGACCCAGTACTTC. This rearrangement joins TRBV7-2 to TRBJ2-5, with no clear D. CDR1 and CDR2 from the germline V gene are SGHTA and FQGNSA. Between the trimmed V and J ends, which lost 2 bases and 4 bases, there was a span of 5 bases. The CDR3 is made up of 12 amino acids. Supplemented by reference TRBV7-2 and TRBJ2-5, the full variable domain reads GAGVSQSPSNKVTEKGKDVELRCDPISGHTALYWYRQSLGQGLEFLIYFQGNSAPDKSGLPSDRFSAERTGGSVSTLTIQRTQQEDSAVYLCASSLSGETQYFGPGTRLLVL.

This chain joins TRBV6-1 and TRBJ1-6, with a weak D call TRBD1 (5 bases). Germline V lookup: CDR1 MNHNS, CDR2 SASEGT. V gave up 6 bases and J gave up 3 bases, with 12 bases separating them. This CDR3 is built from 15 residues. CDR3 in DNA: TGTGCCAGCAGCCCCCGGGACGTCTATAATTCACCCCTCCACTTT. Amino acids: CASSPRDVYNSPLHF.

This clonotype appeared a few times. The chain links TRBV30 to TRBJ1-2; 8 nucleotides match TRBD1. V trimming: 5 bases; J trimming: 7 bases; junction bases outside the gene matches: 3. There are 11 residues in the CDR3. Germline assignment: CDR1 GTSNPN and CDR2 SVGIG (reference sequence). The CDR3 is CAWARGPGYTF. The CDR3 DNA follows: TGTGCCTGGGCCAGGGGGCCTGGCTACACCTTC.

This clonotype occurred a few times. The J gene is TRBJ1-5, the V gene TRBV20-1, with no clear D. The CDR3 loop spans 15 amino acids. Germline CDR1 reads DFQATT; CDR2 reads SNEGSKA (reference sequence). The ends were cut back, 3 bases at V and 10 bases at J, with 22 bases in the middle. The CDR3 DNA sequence: TGCAGTGCTAGTGCCGTAGATAGGGCGGCGCAACCCCAGCATTTT. Amino acid sequence: CSASAVDRAAQPQHF.

This clonotype was observed once. This chain joins TRBV27 and TRBJ2-1; 8 bases line up with TRBD2. V lost 5 bases, J lost 8 bases, and 8 bases stayed unmatched. This CDR3 has 14 residues. Germline V gene lookup returns CDR1 MNHEY and CDR2 SMNVEV (reference sequence). The CDR3 nucleotides are TGTGCCAGCAGTGGAGCGGGAGTCTTTCATGAGCAGTTCTTC. Protein: CASSGAGVFHEQFF.

The V call is TRBV2, the J call TRBJ2-7; weak D call: TRBD1 (5 bases). V gave up 8 bases and J gave up 3 bases, with 11 bases separating them. From germline, CDR1 is SNHLY and CDR2 FYNNEI. CDR3 length: 12 amino acids. CDR3 sequence: CASRTFVYEQYF. The DNA of the CDR3 is TGTGCCAGCCGGACATTCGTCTACGAGCAGTACTTC.

This clonotype has just a few counts. The chain couples TRBV7-9 to TRBJ2-3; D may be TRBD2 (6 bases). The CDR3 length is 12 residues. CDR1 and CDR2 from the germline V gene are SEHNR and FQNEAQ (reference sequence). With 5 bases removed from V and 6 bases from J, the gap between germline ends came to 9 bases. The CDR3 DNA follows: TGTGCCAGCAGCAGGGACTCGGATACGCAGTATTTT. Translating gives CASSRDSDTQYF.

In its sample, this clonotype was seen a few times. This chain uses TRBV7-2 with TRBJ2-3, with D perhaps assigned TRBD1 or TRBD2 (6 bases each). CDR3 length equals 14 residues. V lost 5 bases and J lost 0, with 9 bases in between. Germline V gene lookup returns CDR1 SGHTA and CDR2 FQGNSA. The CDR3 here is CASSPGASTDTQYF. CDR3 DNA: TGTGCCAGCAGCCCGGGGGCTAGCACAGATACGCAGTATTTT.

The rearrangement joins TRBV20-1 to TRBJ2-1, with a possible D match to TRBD2 (5 bases). CDR1 and CDR2 from the germline V gene are DFQATT and SNEGSKA (reference sequence). The CDR3 has 15 residues. V gave up 0 bases and J gave up 0 bases, with 9 bases separating them. In nucleotides, the CDR3 is TGCAGTGCTAGAGATCCAGCGGTCTCCTACAATGAGCAGTTCTTC. It encodes CSARDPAVSYNEQFF.

The rearrangement links TRBV7-6 to TRBJ2-5; D unresolved. Trimming removed 3 bases at V and 4 bases at J, with 12 bases between. Germline-derived CDR1 and CDR2 are SGHVS and FNYEAQ. The CDR3 has 14 amino acids. CDR3 DNA sequence: TGTGCCAGCAGCTTGCCTGCGCTCGTAGAGACCCAGTACTTC. This gives the protein CASSLPALVETQYF.

V usage is TRBV7-3 and J usage is TRBJ2-2; 14 nucleotides agree with TRBD2. The CDR3 spans 19 residues. The V and J ends lost 5 bases and 7 bases, in that order; junction bases with no gene match: 15. Germline values: CDR1 SGHTA, CDR2 FQGTGA. CDR3 sequence (DNA): TGTGCCAGCAGCGCGGGGGTTGGACTAGCGGGAGGAAAGGTCGGGGAGCTGTTTTTT. This translates into CASSAGVGLAGGKVGELFF.

The V and J genes are TRBV5-4 and TRBJ2-7; weak D call: TRBD2 (6 bases). The germline V gene has CDR1 SGHNT and CDR2 YYREEE (reference sequence). The CDR3 length is 16 residues. V was trimmed by 3 bases and J by 6 bases, leaving 22 bases between them. As DNA, the CDR3 is TGTGCCAGCAGCTCGAAGGCGGATCGGGAGAGGTTCGAGCAGTACTTC. The encoded protein is CASSSKADRERFEQYF.

The genes are TRBV28 and TRBJ1-1; no clear D. CDR1 and CDR2 from the germline V gene are MDHEN and SYDVKM. The CDR3 spans 11 residues. V lost 8 bases to trimming and J lost 0 bases, with 4 bases between them. The CDR3 region is CASLVNTEAFF. Written as DNA, the CDR3 is TGTGCCAGCCTAGTGAACACTGAAGCTTTCTTT.

The CDR3 bases are TGTGCCAGCAGTGGGGACAGGGGCACCGGGGAGCTGTTTTTT. It codes for CASSGDRGTGELFF. The chain uses TRBV2 and TRBJ2-2, with 10 bases aligning to TRBD1. The CDR3 extends over 14 amino acids. Germline V gives CDR1 SNHLY, CDR2 FYNNEI. V lost 4 bases to trimming and J lost 4 bases; unmatched junction nucleotides: 0.

This sequence joins TRBV19 and TRBJ2-7; D might be TRBD1 (6 bases). Germline V gene data show CDR1 as LNHDA and CDR2 as SQIVND (reference sequence). V was trimmed by 5 bases and J by 0 bases, leaving 11 bases between them. This CDR3 region has 14 residues. The DNA for the CDR3 is TGTGCCAGTAGTTCCCAGACAGGCTCCTACGAGCAGTACTTC. Protein sequence: CASSSQTGSYEQYF.

V and J are TRBV10-2 and TRBJ2-7; TRBD1 aligns across 12 bases. This CDR3 contains 16 residues. Germline values: CDR1 WSHSY, CDR2 SAAADI. J lost 7 bases, V lost 4 bases, and 11 bases had no gene match. The CDR3 here is CASSGNPGQGAREQYF. The CDR3 region has the DNA TGCGCCAGCAGTGGAAACCCGGGACAGGGGGCGCGAGAGCAGTACTTC.

V gene TRBV12-3 or TRBV12-4 combines with J gene TRBJ2-5; 11 bases line up with TRBD1. The CDR3 has 16 amino acids. With V trimmed by 4 bases and J by 3 bases, 7 bases remained unmatched. In nucleotides, the CDR3 is TGTGCCAGCAGTTCCCTGGACAGGGGGCGGAAAGAGACCCAGTACTTC. Residues: CASSSLDRGRKETQYF.

This clonotype was counted between two and nine times. Here the CDR3 reads CASSFDGTDTQYF. DNA for the CDR3: TGTGCCAGCAGCTTTGACGGCACAGATACGCAGTATTTT. The rearrangement joins TRBV7-9 to TRBJ2-3, with D unresolved. V lost 3 bases to trimming and J lost 1 base, with 5 bases between them. Germline CDR1 reads SEHNR; CDR2 reads FQNEAQ (reference sequence). The CDR3 has 13 amino acids.

In this sample, this clonotype turned up a few times. The rearrangement links TRBV7-2 to TRBJ2-5, with D possibly TRBD1 on 6 matching bases. The CDR3 has 12 residues. Per germline, CDR1 SGHTA and CDR2 FQGNSA. Trimming took off 4 bases at V and 7 bases at J, with 10 bases between the two ends. The CDR3: CASSSPRGTQYF. DNA for the CDR3: TGTGCCAGCAGCTCCCCCAGGGGGACCCAGTACTTC.

V is TRBV7-3 and J is TRBJ2-3; 10 bases agree with TRBD1. This CDR3 has 16 residues. Germline-derived CDR1 and CDR2 are SGHTA and FQGTGA. V was clipped by 2 bases and J by 4 bases; unmatched bases: 6. The CDR3 protein is CASSLLGTGAADTQYF. The CDR3 coding sequence is TGTGCCAGCAGCTTATTGGGGACAGGGGCTGCAGATACGCAGTATTTT. Full variable domain (remainder filled in from reference TRBV7-3 and TRBJ2-3): GAGVSQTPSNKVTEKGKYVELRCDPISGHTALYWYRQSLGQGPEFLIYFQGTGAADDSGLPNDRFFAVRPEGSVSTLKIQRTERGDSAVYLCASSLLGTGAADTQYFGPGTRLTVL.

The rearrangement uses TRBV27 and TRBJ1-2; D gene uncertain. Deletions cut 4 bases from V and 6 bases from J, with 15 bases between. Germline assignment: CDR1 MNHEY and CDR2 SMNVEV (reference sequence). This CDR3 has 14 residues. CDR3: CASSSKGAPNGYTF. CDR3 sequence (DNA): TGTGCCAGCAGTTCCAAAGGAGCCCCCAATGGCTACACCTTC.

The chain recombines TRBV20-1 with TRBJ2-1; D is uncertain. V gave up 3 bases and J gave up 4 bases, with 7 bases separating them. The length of the CDR3 is 12 residues. The germline gives CDR1 DFQATT, CDR2 SNEGSKA (reference sequence). The CDR3 region is CSARRNYNEQFF. DNA for the CDR3: TGCAGTGCTAGGAGGAATTACAATGAGCAGTTCTTC.

This clonotype was found a few times. The V gene is TRBV20-1, the J gene TRBJ2-5; TRBD1 is a possible D gene (6 bases). The V gene lost 5 bases and the J gene lost 3 bases, with 13 bases spanning the gap. Germline V gene lookup returns CDR1 DFQATT and CDR2 SNEGSKA (reference sequence). CDR3 length: 13 amino acids. The CDR3 is CSAETGNEETQYF. DNA for the CDR3: TGCAGTGCTGAGACAGGTAACGAAGAGACCCAGTACTTC.

V is TRBV7-9 and J is TRBJ2-7; 9 nucleotides line up with TRBD2. Per the germline V gene, CDR1 is SEHNR and CDR2 is FQNEAQ (reference sequence). The CDR3 spans 16 residues. Trimming cost V 2 bases and J 5 bases; bases outside gene matches: 10. In DNA form, the CDR3 reads TGTGCCAGCAGCTTAAGTCCTAGCGGGGCCAGGAACGAGCAGTACTTC. Protein: CASSLSPSGARNEQYF.

DNA of the CDR3: TGTGCCAGTACTCCGTCACCCCTCCACTTT. Its translation is CASTPSPLHF. The V and J genes are TRBV10-3 and TRBJ1-6; D ambiguous. The length of the CDR3 is 10 residues. The V end lost 10 bases, the J end lost 10 bases, and 8 bases lay between the germline ends. Per the germline V gene, CDR1 is ENHRY and CDR2 is SYGVKD.

This clonotype was seen once. The rearrangement uses TRBV7-9 and TRBJ2-5, with 11 bases aligning to TRBD2. The CDR3 is 15 amino acids. V gave up 5 bases and J gave up 2 bases; unmatched junction bases: 4. Germline CDR1 and CDR2: SEHNR and FQNEAQ (reference sequence). The chain's CDR3 is CASSQGTSGQETQYF. The CDR3 region has the DNA TGTGCCAGCAGCCAGGGGACTAGCGGACAAGAGACCCAGTACTTC.

This clonotype appeared a few times. The V gene is TRBV4-3, the J gene TRBJ2-5; no definite D call. Trimming removed 2 bases at V and 5 bases at J, with 9 bases between. The germline V gene encodes CDR1 LGHNA and CDR2 YSLEER. This CDR3 region has 13 residues. In nucleotides, the CDR3 is TGCGCCAGCAGCCAATCGCTAAGGGAGACCCAGTACTTC. Translated: CASSQSLRETQYF.

The chain is built from TRBV4-3 and TRBJ2-2; D gene unclear. Per the germline V gene, CDR1 is LGHNA and CDR2 is YSLEER. V was pared by 0 bases and J by 6 bases, with 8 bases between. The CDR3 length is 14 residues. The CDR3 reads CASSQDPASGELFF. The CDR3 nucleotides are TGCGCCAGCAGCCAAGATCCGGCTTCCGGGGAGCTGTTTTTT.

The chain couples TRBV5-1 to TRBJ2-3, with D unresolved. V was pared by 4 bases and J by 3 bases, with 12 bases between. This CDR3 spans 14 amino acids. From germline, CDR1 is SGHRS and CDR2 YFSETQ. The CDR3 DNA reads as TGCGCCAGCAGCCCCACTATTGGGACAGATACGCAGTATTTT. The encoded protein is CASSPTIGTDTQYF.